These T cell receptor beta chains were read from a single sample in a study of neurological immune-mediated disorders. TCRdb reanalysed the 5' RACE reads using MiXCR and keeps one entry per CDR3 protein. The sample lists about 35,000 distinct CDR3 sequences, 3% to 4.5% occurring once. The sample taken for sequencing was PBMCs. Source of these receptors: a man aged 25 to 45 with multiple sclerosis. Each CDR3 is given with its conserved first and last residue. The order of the fields is clone size, D gene, V gene, J gene, CDR3 protein, CDR3 DNA. A D gene is named only where the DNA matches it firmly. Some rows have no size entry. The others give once, few or many, or a class for an expanded clone.

few,NA,TRBV29-1,TRBJ2-5,CSVVSAGSQETQYF,TGCAGCGTTGTTTCGGCGGGGAGTCAAGAGACCCAGTACTTC
many,NA,TRBV6-2/TRBV6-3,TRBJ1-1,CAIRRRGNTEAFF,TGTGCCATCCGGAGGAGGGGGAACACTGAAGCTTTCTTT
many,TRBD2,TRBV20-1,TRBJ2-7,CSARHLAGGSYEQYF,TGCAGTGCCCGACATCTAGCGGGGGGCTCCTACGAGCAGTACTTC
many,NA,TRBV5-1,TRBJ2-1,CASSLAARNNEQFF,TGCGCCAGCAGCTTGGCCGCGCGGAACAATGAGCAGTTCTTC
many,NA,TRBV20-1,TRBJ1-3,CSARDPSPGNTIYF,TGCAGTGCTAGAGATCCCAGTCCAGGAAACACCATATATTTT
many,NA,TRBV7-2,TRBJ2-7,CASSLMVNSYEQYF,TGTGCCAGCAGCTTAATGGTAAACTCCTACGAGCAGTACTTC
many,NA,TRBV29-1,TRBJ2-5,CSVEDNFRAQETQYF,TGCAGCGTTGAAGATAATTTCAGGGCCCAAGAGACCCAGTACTTC
few,TRBD1,TRBV6-6,TRBJ1-1,CASGRGLHTEAFF,TGTGCCAGCGGGAGGGGGCTTCACACTGAAGCTTTCTTT
NA,NA,TRBV7-2,TRBJ1-1,CASSLEGASRTEAFF,TGTGCCAGCAGCTTAGAGGGCGCATCCCGCACTGAAGCTTTCTTT
many,NA,TRBV7-2,TRBJ1-2,CASTSGMDPVWGYTF,TGTGCCAGCACCTCTGGGATGGATCCAGTGTGGGGCTACACCTTC
many,NA,TRBV7-6,TRBJ1-4,CASSLGARPTNEKLFF,TGTGCCAGCAGCTTAGGTGCCAGGCCAACTAATGAAAAACTGTTTTTT
many,NA,TRBV9,TRBJ1-3,CASSVGQTGNTIYF,TGTGCCAGCAGCGTAGGTCAAACCGGAAACACCATATATTTT
NA,NA,TRBV5-1,TRBJ2-7,CASSTGPYEQYF,TGCGCCAGCAGCACCGGACCCTACGAGCAGTACTTC
few,NA,TRBV20-1,TRBJ1-2,CSIRGNYGYTF,TGCAGTATCAGGGGAAACTATGGCTACACCTTC
many,NA,TRBV20-1,TRBJ2-7,CSAPTSLSYEQYF,TGCAGTGCCCCCACGTCTCTTTCCTACGAGCAGTACTTC
many,NA,TRBV12-3/TRBV12-4,TRBJ1-4,CASSLGWLKNGLFF,TGTGCCAGCAGTTTAGGGTGGTTGAAAAATGGGCTGTTTTTT
many,NA,TRBV5-1,TRBJ2-3,CASRPPGLHTDTQYF,TGCGCCAGCAGGCCTCCGGGACTCCACACAGATACGCAGTATTTT
many,NA,TRBV5-1,TRBJ2-1,CASSRSAGTSGEQFF,TGCGCCAGCAGCCGGAGCGCCGGGACTTCGGGTGAGCAGTTCTTC
many,NA,TRBV7-2,TRBJ1-1,CASRLIHWGVSQTEAFF,TGTGCCAGCAGGCTCATCCACTGGGGGGTTAGTCAGACTGAAGCTTTCTTT
many,NA,TRBV7-9,TRBJ2-5,CASSTGLETQYF,TGTGCCAGCAGCACCGGACTAGAGACCCAGTACTTC
many,NA,TRBV7-3,TRBJ2-5,CASSPLGGAVRETQYF,TGTGCCAGCAGCCCACTTGGGGGGGCCGTTCGGGAGACCCAGTACTTC
many,NA,TRBV7-7,TRBJ2-1,CASSVHEQFF,TGTGCTAGCAGCGTACATGAGCAGTTCTTC
many,NA,TRBV7-9,TRBJ2-5,CASSYPLNLTQYF,TGTGCCAGCAGCTACCCGTTGAACCTGACCCAGTACTTC
many,TRBD1,TRBV7-3,TRBJ2-6,CASSLAGTGATNVLTF,TGTGCCAGCAGCCTGGCTGGGACAGGGGCAACCAACGTCCTGACTTTC
many,NA,TRBV5-1,TRBJ2-7,CASSSVEGLYEQYF,TGCGCCAGCAGCTCCGTGGAGGGCTTGTACGAGCAGTACTTC
many,TRBD1,TRBV7-2,TRBJ2-3,CASSLRTGGFDTQYF,TGTGCCAGCAGCCTGAGGACAGGGGGATTTGATACGCAGTATTTT
many,TRBD1,TRBV13,TRBJ2-6,CASSSGTGTAGANVLTF,TGTGCCAGCAGCTCCGGGACAGGGACTGCTGGGGCCAACGTCCTGACTTTC
many,TRBD2,TRBV20-1,TRBJ2-7,CSARVSGGDEQYF,TGCAGTGCTAGAGTAAGCGGGGGGGACGAGCAGTACTTC
many,NA,TRBV6-5,TRBJ1-2,CASSLDRHPYGYTF,TGTGCCAGCAGTTTAGACAGGCACCCCTATGGCTACACCTTC
many,TRBD2,TRBV5-1,TRBJ2-7,CASSGEGAMAYEQYF,TGCGCCAGTAGCGGGGAAGGGGCCATGGCCTACGAGCAGTACTTC
NA,NA,TRBV20-1,TRBJ2-2,CSARVISTNTGELFF,TGCAGTGCTAGAGTTATTAGCACTAACACCGGGGAGCTGTTTTTT
many,NA,TRBV6-5,TRBJ2-2,CASSFTGPTGELFF,TGTGCCAGCAGTTTTACAGGGCCCACCGGGGAGCTGTTTTTT
NA,TRBD2,TRBV20-1,TRBJ2-1,CSASGLAANEQFF,TGCAGTGCTAGCGGCCTAGCGGCCAATGAGCAGTTCTTC
many,NA,TRBV7-6,TRBJ2-3,CASSLGTNTDTQYF,TGTGCCAGCAGCTTAGGGACGAACACAGATACGCAGTATTTT
many,NA,TRBV5-1,TRBJ2-7,CASSLTENNEQYF,TGCGCCAGCAGCTTGACCGAGAATAACGAGCAGTACTTC
many,TRBD1,TRBV12-3/TRBV12-4,TRBJ1-1,CASSLAGGTDPNTEAFF,TGTGCCAGCAGTTTAGCGGGGGGGACAGACCCGAACACTGAAGCTTTCTTT
many,TRBD2,TRBV20-1,TRBJ2-3,CSARVGLAADTQYF,TGCAGTGCTAGAGTAGGCCTAGCGGCAGATACGCAGTATTTT
many,NA,TRBV20-1,TRBJ2-1,CSARHYGTSQFF,TGCAGTGCTAGGCACTACGGGACGTCGCAGTTCTTC
NA,TRBD1,TRBV9,TRBJ1-6,CASGQGGSPLNF,TGTGCCAGCGGACAGGGCGGCTCACCCCTCAACTTT
many,NA,TRBV6-6,TRBJ1-5,CASSSLVGVAQHF,TGTGCCAGCAGCAGCCTCGTCGGTGTGGCCCAGCATTTT
many,NA,TRBV5-1,TRBJ2-7,CASSTGTGLHEQYF,TGCGCCAGCAGCACCGGCACAGGTTTGCACGAGCAGTACTTC